The next 27 T cell receptor beta chains were all read from a single sample in a study of neurological immune-mediated disorders. TCRdb re-called the 5' RACE reads with MiXCR, one entry per CDR3 protein. Of under 90,000 distinct CDR3 sequences listed, about a tenth are singletons. Source material: PBMCs. Receptor source: a man aged 35-49 years in good health.

This clonotype was seen repeatedly, ten times or more. DNA of the CDR3: TGTGCCAGCAGCTCTCAGGGATCAGAGCAGTACTTC. It encodes CASSSQGSEQYF. The rearrangement links TRBV6-5 to TRBJ2-7, with D possibly matching TRBD1 (5 bases). The length of the CDR3 is 12 residues. Germline V lookup: CDR1 MNHEY, CDR2 SVGAGI. V was trimmed by 6 bases and J by 7 bases, leaving 13 bases between them.

This clonotype was detected many times. The rearrangement uses TRBV20-1 and TRBJ2-5; D may be TRBD2 (6 bases). This CDR3 has 13 amino acids. Germline-derived CDR1 and CDR2 are DFQATT and SNEGSKA (reference sequence). V was shortened by 4 bases and J by 1 base, with 10 bases between the two germline ends. The CDR3 protein is CSAIEGLQETQYF. The DNA of the CDR3 is TGCAGTGCTATTGAGGGACTCCAAGAGACCCAGTACTTC.

This clonotype was recorded many times. The rearrangement links TRBV10-3 to TRBJ2-2, with a possible D match to TRBD1 (5 bases). This CDR3 has 15 residues. Trimming pared 4 bases from V and 0 bases from J, leaving 9 bases between. Germline-derived CDR1 and CDR2 are ENHRY and SYGVKD. The CDR3 coding sequence is TGTGCCATCAGTGTACAGGTCTCGAACACCGGGGAGCTGTTTTTT. It translates to CAISVQVSNTGELFF.

This clonotype was recorded many times. The chain has TRBV7-9 and TRBJ2-7; 8 bases map to TRBD1. The CDR3 extends over 14 amino acids. CDR1 is SEHNR and CDR2 is FQNEAQ in the germline V gene (reference sequence). The junction had 5 bases not matched to a gene; V was cut back by 5 bases and J by 2 bases. The CDR3 loop reads CASSHRDRPYEQYF. CDR3 in DNA: TGTGCCAGCAGCCACCGGGACAGGCCCTACGAGCAGTACTTC.

This clonotype was found many times. The chain carries TRBV28 and TRBJ2-5, with D possibly TRBD2 on 6 matching bases. The V and J ends lost 3 bases and 4 bases respectively, with 15 bases between them. The CDR3 totals 15 residues. Germline V lookup: CDR1 MDHEN, CDR2 SYDVKM. The DNA of the CDR3 is TGTGCCAGCAGTTTTCGGGAGCCACGAGTAGAGACCCAGTACTTC. It codes for CASSFREPRVETQYF.

CDR3 DNA: TGCGCCAGCAGCTTGGCCCCACTGGATAACACTGAAGCTTTCTTT. Translation gives CASSLAPLDNTEAFF. The chain uses TRBV5-1 and TRBJ1-1; D is ambiguous. This CDR3 has 15 residues. Germline assignment: CDR1 SGHRS and CDR2 YFSETQ. Trimming removed 0 bases at V and 2 bases at J, with 11 bases between. Complete variable domain (other parts from reference TRBV5-1 and TRBJ1-1): KAGVTQTPRYLIKTRGQQVTLSCSPISGHRSVSWYQQTPGQGLQFLFEYFSETQRNKGNFPGRFSGRQFSNSRSEMNVSTLELGDSALYLCASSLAPLDNTEAFFGQGTRLTVV.

The rearrangement joins TRBV18 to TRBJ2-7; D could derive from TRBD1 or TRBD2 (5 bases each). The length of the CDR3 is 14 residues. CDR1 and CDR2 from the germline V gene are KGHSH and LQKENI. V was trimmed by 6 bases and J by 3 bases, leaving 15 bases between them. The CDR3 DNA sequence: TGTGCCAGCTCGGGACGGGACGGCAACTACGAGCAGTACTTC. Residues: CASSGRDGNYEQYF.

This clonotype was counted at least ten times. The J gene is TRBJ2-5, the V gene TRBV11-2, with unresolved D. This CDR3 is built from 14 residues. Trimming took 1 base from V and 1 from J, leaving 7 bases between them. CDR1 SGHAT and CDR2 FQNNGV come from the germline V gene. Here the CDR3 reads CASSLALVQETQYF. The CDR3 DNA reads as TGTGCCAGCAGCTTAGCTCTAGTCCAAGAGACCCAGTACTTC.

This clonotype was picked up many times. The rearrangement links TRBV20-1 to TRBJ2-3; D is possibly TRBD1 (6 bases). Per the germline V gene, CDR1 is DFQATT and CDR2 is SNEGSKA (reference sequence). Deletions cut 2 bases from V and 6 bases from J, with 6 bases between. The CDR3 loop spans 11 amino acids. CDR3 loop: CSARRGDTQYF. CDR3 in DNA: TGCAGTGCTAGAAGGGGGGATACGCAGTATTTT.

The sample holds many counts of this clonotype. This chain joins TRBV19 and TRBJ2-1; TRBD2 agrees at 9 bases. J gave up 7 bases and V 6 bases, and 4 bases lay outside the gene matches. The CDR3 totals 13 residues. Germline CDR1 is LNHDA and CDR2 is SQIVND (reference sequence). CDR3 nucleotides: TGTGCCAGTAGGGAAAGCGGGAGGAATGAGCAGTTCTTC. Amino acids: CASRESGRNEQFF.

Many counts were recorded for this clonotype. CDR3 residues: CASSYGQSSYNSPLHF. The DNA of the CDR3 is TGTGCCAGCAGTTACGGACAAAGCTCCTATAATTCACCCCTCCACTTT. The chain links TRBV12-3 or TRBV12-4 to TRBJ1-6; a weak D match, TRBD1 (5 bases). The CDR3 covers 16 residues. Trimming left V 4 bases short and J 0 bases short, with 10 bases between.

This clonotype was detected many times. This rearrangement joins TRBV9 to TRBJ2-3; D unclear. This CDR3 has 14 amino acids. With 6 bases removed from V and 6 bases from J, the gap between germline ends came to 17 bases. Germline V gives CDR1 SGDLS, CDR2 YYNGEE. CDR3 loop: CASNDGERRDTQYF. The DNA for the CDR3 is TGTGCCAGCAACGATGGCGAAAGGCGGGATACGCAGTATTTT.

This clonotype came up many times. V usage is TRBV18 and J usage is TRBJ2-2; D call uncertain. CDR3 length: 12 amino acids. Trimming removed 2 bases at V and 6 bases at J, with 4 bases between. Germline lookup yields CDR1 KGHSH and CDR2 LQKENI. The CDR3: CASSPSAGELFF. In DNA, the CDR3 is TGTGCCAGCTCACCAAGCGCCGGGGAGCTGTTTTTT. The full variable domain, in which reference TRBV18 and TRBJ2-2 provide the parts outside the CDR3, is NAGVMQNPRHLVRRRGQEARLRCSPMKGHSHVYWYRQLPEEGLKFMVYLQKENIIDESGMPKERFSAEFPKEGPSILRIQQVVRGDSAAYFCASSPSAGELFFGEGSRLTVL.

This clonotype was found many times. The chain has TRBV12-3 or TRBV12-4 and TRBJ1-5, with TRBD1 as a possible D gene (6 bases). CDR3 length: 13 residues. Deletions cut 6 bases from V and 7 bases from J, with 13 bases between. The CDR3 coding sequence is TGTGCCAGCAGGGCCGGGGGCGGGCAGCCCCAGCATTTT. Its translation: CASRAGGGQPQHF.

At least ten counts were recorded for this clonotype. J is TRBJ2-7 and V is TRBV29-1, with 9 positions matching TRBD2. The germline V gene encodes CDR1 SQVTM and CDR2 ANQGSEA. With 2 bases clipped from V and 0 bases from J, the junction kept 5 bases outside the gene matches. The CDR3 is made up of 15 amino acids. CDR3 loop: CSVESGREGSYEQYF. CDR3 DNA: TGCAGCGTTGAAAGTGGGCGGGAGGGCTCCTACGAGCAGTACTTC.

The CDR3 loop is CASSQEFAAVTQYF. CDR3 bases: TGTGCCAGCAGCCAAGAGTTTGCTGCCGTGACCCAGTACTTC. This chain uses TRBV4-2 with TRBJ2-5; D is unresolved. The V gene lost 0 bases and the J gene lost 7 bases, with 12 bases spanning the gap. This CDR3 contains 14 residues. Germline V gene sequence: CDR1 LGHNA, CDR2 YNFKEQ.

This clonotype has at least ten counts. This chain joins TRBV7-3 and TRBJ2-2; D is perhaps TRBD2 (6 bases). Germline CDR1 reads SGHTA; CDR2 reads FQGTGA. The CDR3 is made up of 15 amino acids. V dropped 5 bases and J dropped 2 bases, with 12 bases sitting between them. CDR3 sequence reads: CASSVSGLNTGELFF. The CDR3 nucleotides are TGTGCCAGCAGCGTGAGCGGGCTTAACACCGGGGAGCTGTTTTTT.

Notes on this clonotype: A read error may explain this, as a much larger clone is one base away. The gene calls are TRBV18 and TRBJ2-7; D remains unclear. Germline-derived CDR1 and CDR2 are KGHSH and LQKENI. The CDR3 is made up of 16 amino acids. The CDR3 sequence: CASSLLGLQSSYERYF. DNA for the CDR3: TGTGCCAGCTCACTACTCGGCCTACAGAGCTCCTACGAGCGGTACTTC.

In this sample, this clonotype turned up many times. This chain uses TRBV5-1 with TRBJ1-5; 7 bases are a match to TRBD1. V shed 0 bases and J 6 bases; nucleotides not matched to a gene: 6. This CDR3 region has 15 residues. Germline CDR1 SGHRS, CDR2 YFSETQ. CDR3 coding DNA: TGCGCCAGCAGCTTGGGACAGGGTAATACTCAGCCCCAGCATTTT. It codes for CASSLGQGNTQPQHF. The variable domain in full, completed from reference TRBV5-1 and TRBJ1-5, reads KAGVTQTPRYLIKTRGQQVTLSCSPISGHRSVSWYQQTPGQGLQFLFEYFSETQRNKGNFPGRFSGRQFSNSRSEMNVSTLELGDSALYLCASSLGQGNTQPQHFGDGTRLSIL.

This clonotype was seen ten or more times. This chain uses TRBV12-3 or TRBV12-4 with TRBJ1-4; TRBD1 matches at 9 bases. V lost 6 bases to trimming and J lost 7 bases; unmatched junction nucleotides: 6. CDR3 length: 14 residues. The chain's CDR3 is CASSLQGAGEKLFF. The CDR3 DNA follows: TGTGCCAGCAGCCTACAGGGGGCGGGTGAAAAACTGTTTTTT.

Many counts were recorded for this clonotype. The chain is built from TRBV18 and TRBJ1-1; 9 nucleotides agree with TRBD1. This CDR3 contains 14 residues. After removal of 2 bases from V and 5 bases from J, the junction contained 3 bases not matched to a gene. Germline V gives CDR1 KGHSH, CDR2 LQKENI. Written as DNA, the CDR3 is TGTGCCAGCTCACCAAAACAGGGGGCTACTGAAGCTTTCTTT. It codes for CASSPKQGATEAFF.

In its sample, this clonotype was seen many times. The gene calls are TRBV7-2 and TRBJ2-1; 7 bases fit TRBD2. Trimming took 1 base from V and 0 from J; bases not matched to a gene: 9. The CDR3 is 18 amino acids. Germline lookup yields CDR1 SGHTA and CDR2 FQGNSA. CDR3 nucleotides: TGTGCCAGCAGCTTAGAGGGAGGGGCTTTGAGCTCCTACAATGAGCAGTTCTTC. Residues: CASSLEGGALSSYNEQFF. Together with reference TRBV7-2 and TRBJ2-1, the CDR3 gives the full variable domain: GAGVSQSPSNKVTEKGKDVELRCDPISGHTALYWYRQSLGQGLEFLIYFQGNSAPDKSGLPSDRFSAERTGGSVSTLTIQRTQQEDSAVYLCASSLEGGALSSYNEQFFGPGTRLTVL.

This clonotype was recorded many times. The chain links TRBV28 to TRBJ1-2; the D gene is possibly TRBD1 (5 bases). Trimming stripped 4 bases from V and 0 bases from J, with 15 bases between. Germline CDR1 and CDR2: MDHEN and SYDVKM. This CDR3 has 16 residues. The CDR3 region has the DNA TGTGCCAGCAGTTCCCCCCGGGACGGCTCTAACTATGGCTACACCTTC. Its protein is CASSSPRDGSNYGYTF.

The V gene is TRBV29-1, the J gene TRBJ2-1; 9 bases match TRBD2. This CDR3 region has 16 residues. Germline-derived CDR1 and CDR2 are SQVTM and ANQGSEA. Unmatched junction bases numbered 16, after V lost 4 bases and J lost 9 bases. CDR3 loop: CSVAGTAGGRGGEQFF. Here the CDR3 DNA reads TGCAGCGTTGCCGGGACGGCGGGGGGGAGGGGTGGTGAGCAGTTCTTC.

This clonotype was seen repeatedly, ten times or more. As DNA, the CDR3 is TGCGCCAGCAGCTTAGGGGACAGGCAGCCCCAGCATTTT. As protein: CASSLGDRQPQHF. This chain joins TRBV5-1 and TRBJ1-5, with 8 bases that match TRBD1. V dropped 2 bases and J dropped 7; count of bases not matched to a gene: 2. The CDR3 loop spans 13 amino acids. CDR1 SGHRS and CDR2 YFSETQ come from the germline V gene.

The sample holds many counts of this clonotype. This chain joins TRBV20-1 and TRBJ2-7; D call uncertain. The CDR3 is 12 residues long. V was shortened by 5 bases and J by 6 bases, with 14 bases between the two germline ends. Germline CDR1 reads DFQATT; CDR2 reads SNEGSKA (reference sequence). Here the CDR3 reads CSAGATGREQYF. For the CDR3, the DNA is TGCAGTGCTGGAGCTACGGGCCGCGAGCAGTACTTC.

This clonotype occurred many times. The J gene is TRBJ2-3, the V gene TRBV29-1, with 7 bases lining up with TRBD2. This CDR3 region has 16 residues. Trimming cost V 1 base and J 1 base; bases outside gene matches: 8. Germline CDR1 is SQVTM and CDR2 is ANQGSEA. Here the CDR3 reads CSVEGGRGWGTDTQYF. The CDR3 coding sequence is TGCAGCGTTGAAGGCGGGAGAGGGTGGGGCACAGATACGCAGTATTTT.